This TCR beta chain was sequenced during a study of early T cells in non-severe SARS-CoV-2 infection. Study context: The chains were unpaired, and the sequenced material was bulk RNA from unsorted whole blood. Whole-study results and caveats: Matching against VDJdb likely underestimated virus-specific expansions, favoring anti-spike CD8.

Individual cDNA molecules received unique molecular identifiers during library preparation. TCRdb redid the calling of the 5' RACE reads with MiXCR, one entry per CDR3 protein. The table records 95,000 to 100,000 distinct CDR3 sequences, 13% of them present only once. In this sample, this clonotype turned up many times. What it recognizes is unknown. Sequencing was performed on whole blood. The receptor was isolated from an adult who was a healthcare worker with PCR-confirmed SARS-CoV-2 infection or an uninfected control (not recorded which).

Here the CDR3 DNA reads TGTGCCAGCAGTTTATCGGTAGGGGGTCTTTTTGGCTACACCTTC. Translated, it gives CASSLSVGGLFGYTF. V is TRBV28 and J is TRBJ1-2; maybe TRBD1 (6 bases). CDR1 and CDR2 from the germline V gene are MDHEN and SYDVKM. This CDR3 is 15 amino acids long. The V end lost 1 base, the J end lost 7 bases, and 16 bases lay between the germline ends.